The 32 T cell receptor beta chains given below trace back to one sample, sequenced in a study of shared clonotypes between healthy human individuals. Using immunoSEQ multiplex PCR, the repertoire was profiled, and TCRdb retains in-frame clones only, with some absent. The sample has over 850,000 clones, around three quarters seen once; the top ten hold roughly 0.55%. Sequences were obtained from memory CD4+ T cells from PBMCs. Regarding subset: CD45RA-negative fraction. Every receptor here comes from a man aged 18-30 years in good health. Some clones in this sample may be carry-over from other donors' samples.

The V gene is TRBV7-2, the J gene TRBJ2-4; 7 bases map to TRBD2. CDR3 size: 17 residues. With 5 bases clipped from V and 3 bases from J, the junction kept 13 bases outside the gene matches. The V gene's germline CDR1 is SGHTA and CDR2 FQGNSA. CDR3: CASSRPRESLDKNIQYF. CDR3 sequence (DNA): TGTGCCAGCAGCCGTCCGCGGGAGAGTTTGGACAAAAACATTCAGTACTTC.

The chain has TRBV7-2 and TRBJ1-2; possible D gene TRBD1, 5 bases. Trimming cost V 8 bases and J 7 bases, with 20 bases left between them. CDR1 SGHTA and CDR2 FQGNSA come from the germline V gene. The CDR3 has 14 amino acids. CDR3 sequence reads: CASVYSGTFGGYTF. CDR3 coding DNA: TGTGCCAGCGTGTATTCCGGGACCTTCGGTGGCTACACCTTC.

This clone was observed once. This likely reflects a read error, since a far larger clone is one base away. CDR3 in amino acids: CAWTQDSSHTF. The CDR3 nucleotides are TGTGCCTGGACCCAGGACAGTAGCCACACCTTC. The chain employs TRBV30 and TRBJ1-2, with a possible D match to TRBD1 (6 bases). The V gene lost 4 bases and the J gene lost 12 bases, with 15 bases spanning the gap. The CDR3 length is 11 residues. CDR1 and CDR2 (germline): GTSNPN, SVGIG (reference sequence).

This clone has a single count. The chain couples TRBV15 to TRBJ2-7, with 9 bases identical to TRBD1. The CDR3 loop spans 16 amino acids. In germline, CDR1 is LNHNV, CDR2 YYDKDF (reference sequence). Trimming took 1 base from V and 4 from J; bases not matched to a gene: 8. For the CDR3, the DNA is TGTGCCACCAGCAGAGTGATAGGGACAGGGTCATACGAGCAGTACTTC. Residues: CATSRVIGTGSYEQYF. The variable domain in full, with the rest retrieved from reference TRBV15 and TRBJ2-7, is DAMVIQNPRYQVTQFGKPVTLSCSQTLNHNVMYWYQQKSSQAPKLLFHYYDKDFNNEADTPDNFQSRRPNTSFCFLDIRSPGLGDTAMYLCATSRVIGTGSYEQYFGPGTRLTVT.

A note on this clone: A much bigger clone sits one base away, suggesting this may be a read error. As DNA, the CDR3 is TGCGCCCGCAGCCGAGGACAGAGCACTGAAGCTTTCTTT. Translated, it gives CARSRGQSTEAFF. V is TRBV4-1 and J is TRBJ1-1; TRBD1 is a possible D gene (6 bases). The CDR3 has 13 residues. Germline V gene data show CDR1 as MGHRA and CDR2 as YSYEKL.

The rearrangement joins TRBV6-6 to TRBJ2-7; 10 bases align to TRBD2. CDR1 and CDR2 (germline): MNHNY, SVGAGI (reference sequence). This CDR3 comprises 16 residues. Trimming took 4 bases from V and 3 from J; bases not matched to a gene: 9. The chain's CDR3 is CASSSEDSSGSYEQYF. The CDR3 DNA reads as TGTGCCAGCAGTTCGGAGGATTCTAGCGGGAGCTACGAGCAGTACTTC.

The chain combines TRBV7-2 with TRBJ2-7; no firm D call. The CDR3 runs 15 residues. Germline CDR1 and CDR2: SGHTA and FQGNSA. V lost 1 base and J 3 bases, leaving 13 bases between the germline ends. The CDR3 sequence: CASSLDLNNRYEQYF. CDR3 sequence (DNA): TGTGCCAGCAGCTTAGATCTCAACAATCGCTACGAGCAGTACTTC.

The V gene is TRBV14, the J gene TRBJ1-1; D perhaps matches TRBD1 (5 bases). Germline values: CDR1 SGHDN, CDR2 FVKESK. V was pared by 3 bases and J by 5 bases, with 10 bases between. There are 13 residues in the CDR3. This CDR3 reads CASSQAGRTEAFF. The CDR3 nucleotides are TGTGCCAGCAGCCAGGCAGGGAGGACTGAAGCTTTCTTT.

The chain carries TRBV5-1 and TRBJ2-7, with TRBD1 identical over 7 bases. This CDR3 region has 14 residues. Germline CDR1 SGHRS, CDR2 YFSETQ. J lost 3 bases, V lost 0 bases, and 3 bases had no gene match. CDR3 loop: CASSLDRGVYEQYF. The CDR3 bases are TGCGCCAGCAGCTTGGACAGGGGAGTCTACGAGCAGTACTTC.

CDR3 residues: CASVPQPSGNTIYF. The DNA for the CDR3 is TGTGCCAGCGTCCCACAGCCGTCTGGAAACACCATATATTTT. V and J are TRBV6-1 and TRBJ1-3; no clear D. V lost 8 bases and J 1 base, leaving 12 bases between the germline ends. Germline V gene data show CDR1 as MNHNS and CDR2 as SASEGT. The CDR3 is 14 amino acids.

The chain recombines TRBV7-8 with TRBJ2-7, with 9 bases aligning to TRBD2. Germline values: CDR1 SGHVS, CDR2 FQNEAQ. V shed 6 bases, J shed 2 bases, and the junction held 8 bases outside the gene matches. The CDR3 is 15 residues long. CDR3 in DNA: TGTGCCAGCAGGCTAACTAGCGGGTCCCCCTACGAGCAGTACTTC. Protein: CASRLTSGSPYEQYF.

The gene calls are TRBV4-2 and TRBJ2-3; no clear D. V lost 1 base and J 0 bases, leaving 8 bases between the germline ends. CDR3 size: 15 residues. Looked up from germline, CDR1 is LGHNA and CDR2 is YNFKEQ. The CDR3 region has the DNA TGTGCCAGCAGCCAAGGCGGTACTAGCACAGATACGCAGTATTTT. Amino acids: CASSQGGTSTDTQYF.

Concerning this clone itself: Distinct nucleotide sequences in the sample also encode this CDR3. The V and J genes are TRBV7-6 and TRBJ2-1; 10 nucleotides line up with TRBD2. The CDR3 has 16 amino acids. The germline V gene encodes CDR1 SGHVS and CDR2 FNYEAQ. The ends lost 4 bases at V and 1 base at J; junction bases unmatched: 4. The CDR3 sequence: CASSSIAGGSYNEQFF. DNA of the CDR3: TGTGCCAGCAGCTCAATAGCGGGAGGATCCTACAATGAGCAGTTCTTC.

This chain links TRBV5-1 with TRBJ1-1, with D unclear. Germline values: CDR1 SGHRS, CDR2 YFSETQ. CDR3 length: 14 amino acids. Trimming shortened V by 2 bases and J by 1 base, and 9 bases separated the two germline ends. CDR3 coding DNA: TGCGCCAGCAGCTTTTCGGAGGGGAACACTGAAGCTTTCTTT. Residues: CASSFSEGNTEAFF.

Worth noting for this clone: This likely came from a read error, as a far larger clone is one base away. Other DNA sequences from this sample encode an identical CDR3 as well. The rearrangement uses TRBV25-1 and TRBJ1-1; possibly TRBD1 for D (5 bases). Germline CDR1 reads MGHDK; CDR2 reads SYGVNS. This CDR3 comprises 13 residues. The CDR3 DNA sequence: TGCGCCAGCAGTGAATCGAAGGGGCGGGAAGCTTTCTTT. Translated, it gives CASSESKGREAFF.

The V gene is TRBV7-9, the J gene TRBJ2-5, with 7 bases that match TRBD1. The J call is uncertain, as TRBJ2-7 better fits the DNA end. The CDR3 has 15 residues. Per the germline V gene, CDR1 is SEHNR and CDR2 is FQNEAQ (reference sequence). The CDR3 is CASSLIGTALNEQYF. Here the CDR3 DNA reads TGTGCCAGCAGCTTAATCGGGACAGCTCTCAACGAGCAGTACTTC.

This clone was seen only a few times. The chain links TRBV6-4 to TRBJ2-2, with D tentatively TRBD1 (6 bases). CDR1 is MRHNA and CDR2 is SNTAGT in the germline V gene. The CDR3 is made up of 14 amino acids. The V gene lost 3 bases and the J gene lost 4 bases, with 9 bases spanning the gap. DNA for the CDR3: TGTGCCAGCAGTGAAGGACAGCTCACCGGGGAGCTGTTTTTT. Translation gives CASSEGQLTGELFF.

J is TRBJ2-4 and V is TRBV4-3, with unresolved D. With 0 bases removed from V and 1 base from J, the gap between germline ends came to 10 bases. This CDR3 is 16 amino acids long. Germline values: CDR1 LGHNA, CDR2 YSLEER. For the CDR3, the DNA is TGCGCCAGCAGCCAAGATGGGATAGGGGCCAAAAACATTCAGTACTTC. Protein sequence: CASSQDGIGAKNIQYF.

A word on this clone: At the DNA level, this CDR3 is encoded by other sequences in the same sample as well. The gene calls are TRBV29-1 and TRBJ1-2; no definite D call. Germline CDR1 is SQVTM and CDR2 is ANQGSEA. The CDR3 is made up of 10 amino acids. V dropped 2 bases and J dropped 6 bases, with 4 bases sitting between them. Written as DNA, the CDR3 is TGCAGCGTTGAATCGGATGGCTACACCTTC. Its protein is CSVESDGYTF.

The rearrangement links TRBV11-2 to TRBJ2-7; tentative D call: TRBD2 (5 bases). Trimming left V 7 bases short and J 4 bases short, with 11 bases between. The CDR3 is 12 amino acids. Per the germline V gene, CDR1 is SGHAT and CDR2 is FQNNGV. The CDR3 nucleotides read TGTGCCAGCACCCTCGGGAATTACGAGCAGTACTTC. This encodes CASTLGNYEQYF. The complete variable domain, with remaining parts taken from reference TRBV11-2 and TRBJ2-7, reads EAGVAQSPRYKIIEKRQSVAFWCNPISGHATLYWYQQILGQGPKLLIQFQNNGVVDDSQLPKDRFSAERLKGVDSTLKIQPAKLEDSAVYLCASTLGNYEQYFGPGTRLTVT.

The chain recombines TRBV28 with TRBJ2-7, with D perhaps TRBD2 (5 bases). The CDR3 has 17 residues. V was shortened by 6 bases and J by 0 bases, with 21 bases between the two germline ends. The germline V gene has CDR1 MDHEN and CDR2 SYDVKM. The CDR3 region has the DNA TGTGCCAGCAGCCATAACGTCTTCGGAGCGGACTCCTACGAGCAGTACTTC. This codes for CASSHNVFGADSYEQYF.

V usage is TRBV27 and J usage is TRBJ2-7; a possible D gene is TRBD2 (6 bases). Germline CDR1 is MNHEY and CDR2 is SMNVEV (reference sequence). The V end lost 4 bases, the J end lost 0 bases, and 13 bases lay between the germline ends. The CDR3 has 15 amino acids. CDR3 in amino acids: CASSSPGLSSYEQYF. CDR3 coding DNA: TGTGCCAGCAGTTCACCGGGACTGAGCTCCTACGAGCAGTACTTC.

The chain recombines TRBV11-2 with TRBJ1-1; unclear D gene. V was clipped by 5 bases and J by 7 bases, with 11 bases between them. The CDR3 is 12 amino acids. Germline CDR1 is SGHAT and CDR2 is FQNNGV. The CDR3 spells CASSPLYGEAFF. In DNA, the CDR3 is TGTGCCAGCAGCCCCCTATACGGTGAAGCTTTCTTT.

The J gene is TRBJ2-3, the V gene TRBV10-3, with 8 bases identical to TRBD2. The ends lost 10 bases at V and 6 bases at J; junction bases unmatched: 15. This CDR3 has 15 residues. Per the germline V gene, CDR1 is ENHRY and CDR2 is SYGVKD. The CDR3 DNA reads TGTGCCACCGAGGGGGTAGCGGGACCTGGGGATACGCAGTATTTT. It specifies CATEGVAGPGDTQYF.

The genes are TRBV4-2 and TRBJ2-7; 9 bases match TRBD1. The CDR3 has 18 residues. In germline, CDR1 is LGHNA, CDR2 YNFKEQ. The junction had 15 bases not matched to a gene; V was cut back by 3 bases and J by 3 bases. CDR3 residues: CASSHQTGTGREDYEQYF. CDR3 nucleotide sequence: TGTGCCAGCAGCCACCAAACCGGGACAGGGAGGGAAGACTACGAGCAGTACTTC.

This rearrangement joins TRBV28 to TRBJ1-2; D is ambiguous. The germline V and J ends were trimmed by 5 bases and 7 bases, with 14 bases remaining between them. The CDR3 is 13 amino acids. CDR1 is MDHEN, CDR2 SYDVKM, per germline. The CDR3 DNA reads as TGTGCCAGCAGTCCCTTTTCCCGTGCTGGCTACACCTTC. Its translation: CASSPFSRAGYTF.

V and J are TRBV6-5 and TRBJ1-2; 10 positions match TRBD1. Germline CDR1 MNHEY, CDR2 SVGAGI. The CDR3 is 13 residues long. Trimming removed 6 bases from V and 6 bases from J; junction bases left unmatched: 4. CDR3 sequence: CASRGTGENGYTF. Here the CDR3 DNA reads TGTGCCAGCAGGGGGACAGGGGAAAATGGCTACACCTTC.

The chain uses TRBV2 and TRBJ2-7; 11 bases line up with TRBD2. CDR1 SNHLY and CDR2 FYNNEI come from the germline V gene. Germline trimming cut 9 bases from V and 9 bases from J; bases unmatched to any gene: 10. CDR3 length: 13 residues. Here the CDR3 reads CARDSGRALGQYF. Here the CDR3 DNA reads TGTGCCAGAGATAGCGGGAGGGCCCTCGGGCAGTACTTC.

The chain is built from TRBV14 and TRBJ2-1; D call uncertain. This CDR3 region has 18 residues. Trimming pared 4 bases from V and 10 bases from J, leaving 29 bases between. Germline loops: CDR1 SGHDN, CDR2 FVKESK. CDR3 sequence (DNA): TGTGCCAGCAGCCCCACTCTCCCAGGAATTTCGTTCGTAAGAGAGCAGTTCTTC. Its translation: CASSPTLPGISFVREQFF.

V is TRBV28 and J is TRBJ2-7, with D possibly TRBD2 on 5 matching bases. Germline V gene data show CDR1 as MDHEN and CDR2 as SYDVKM. This CDR3 is 13 amino acids long. The germline V and J ends were trimmed by 5 bases and 3 bases, with 11 bases remaining between them. Here the CDR3 DNA reads TGTGCCAGCAGTCGGGGATGGGTCTACGAGCAGTACTTC. Translated: CASSRGWVYEQYF.

The chain joins TRBV30 to TRBJ1-3, with D unclear. V lost 0 bases to trimming and J lost 0 bases, with 9 bases between them. The CDR3 covers 15 residues. Germline V gene data show CDR1 as GTSNPN and CDR2 as SVGIG (reference sequence). The CDR3 sequence is CAWSVQPVSGNTIYF. The CDR3 coding sequence is TGTGCCTGGAGTGTACAGCCAGTCTCTGGAAACACCATATATTTT.

Concerning this clone: The same CDR3 also results from other DNA sequences found in this sample. V gene TRBV5-4 combines with J gene TRBJ1-2, with 9 bases matching TRBD1. Trimming at V came to 3 bases and at J to 5 bases, leaving 5 bases not matched to a gene. The germline CDR1 and CDR2 sequences are SGHNT and YYREEE (reference sequence). This CDR3 is 14 amino acids long. Here the CDR3 reads CASSSPGQGYGYTF. The CDR3 nucleotides are TGTGCCAGCAGCTCCCCGGGACAGGGATATGGCTACACCTTC. Drawing the rest from reference TRBV5-4 and TRBJ1-2, the complete variable domain is ETGVTQSPTHLIKTRGQQVTLRCSSQSGHNTVSWYQQALGQGPQFIFQYYREEENGRGNFPPRFSGLQFPNYSSELNVNALELDDSALYLCASSSPGQGYGYTFGSGTRLTVV.